This T cell receptor beta chain comes out of a study of cytomegalovirus exposure and HLA in healthy donors. Details on this clone: Its target is not known.

The J segment lost 7 bases and the V segment lost 5 bases, leaving 10 bases of the junction unmatched. Germline CDR1 is LNHDA and CDR2 is SQIVND (reference sequence). The CDR3 sequence is 15 residues long. Study results and limitations: Among the most significant clusters, several appeared linked to common viral pathogens in a later analysis. TRBV6-2, TRBV6-3 and some other V segments were unresolvable in 87-base-pair reads. Later analysis showed TCR association rates varying by HLA locus, highest for DRB1 and lowest for HLA-C.

The study ran its PCR with 60 Vbeta and 13 Jbeta primers. Generated by immunoSEQ multiplex PCR, the TCRdb table keeps only in-frame clones and is missing some. The sample has about 180,000 clones; roughly 79% are singletons. The genes are TRBV19 and TRBJ2-1; TRBD2 agrees at 8 bases. The specimen was PBMCs. The receptor's source is a man aged 25-40 years in good health and CMV-seronegative. The CDR3 nucleotides are TGTGCCAGTAGTCTGGGGGGAGCGGGAGCGAATGAGCAGTTCTTC. The encoded protein is CASSLGGAGANEQFF.